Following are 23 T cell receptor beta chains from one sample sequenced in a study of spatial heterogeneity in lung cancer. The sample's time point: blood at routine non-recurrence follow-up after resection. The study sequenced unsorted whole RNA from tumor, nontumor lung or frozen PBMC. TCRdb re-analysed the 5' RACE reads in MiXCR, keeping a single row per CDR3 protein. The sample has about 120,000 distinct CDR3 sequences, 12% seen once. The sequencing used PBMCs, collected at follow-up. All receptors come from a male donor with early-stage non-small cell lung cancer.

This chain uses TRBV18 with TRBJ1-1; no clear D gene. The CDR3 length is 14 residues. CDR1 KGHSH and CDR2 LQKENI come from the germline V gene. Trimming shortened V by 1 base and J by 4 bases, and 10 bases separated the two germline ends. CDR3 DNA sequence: TGTGCCAGCTCACCACTCACGGAGGGCACTGAAGCTTTCTTT. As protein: CASSPLTEGTEAFF.

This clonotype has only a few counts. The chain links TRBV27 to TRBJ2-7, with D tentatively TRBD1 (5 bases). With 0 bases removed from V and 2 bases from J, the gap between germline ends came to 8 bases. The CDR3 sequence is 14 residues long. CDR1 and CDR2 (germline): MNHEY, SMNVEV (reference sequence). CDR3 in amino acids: CASSLSQGAYEQYF. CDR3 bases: TGTGCCAGCAGTTTATCGCAGGGTGCCTACGAGCAGTACTTC.

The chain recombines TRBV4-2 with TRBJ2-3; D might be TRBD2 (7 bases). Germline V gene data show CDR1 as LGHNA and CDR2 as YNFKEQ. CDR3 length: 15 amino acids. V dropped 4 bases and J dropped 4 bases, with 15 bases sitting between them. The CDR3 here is CASSPQGRGPDTQYF. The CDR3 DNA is TGTGCCAGCAGCCCCCAGGGGAGGGGCCCAGATACGCAGTATTTT.

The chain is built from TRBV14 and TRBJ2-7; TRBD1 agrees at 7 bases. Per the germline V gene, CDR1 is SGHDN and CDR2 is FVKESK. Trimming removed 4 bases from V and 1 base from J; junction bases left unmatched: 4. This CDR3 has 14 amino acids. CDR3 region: CASSPWDRSYEQYF. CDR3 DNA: TGTGCCAGCAGCCCCTGGGACAGATCCTACGAGCAGTACTTC.

CDR3 sequence reads: CASSHPTGGADEKLFF. The CDR3 DNA follows: TGTGCCAGCAGCCACCCCACCGGGGGGGCGGATGAAAAACTGTTTTTT. The chain recombines TRBV4-2 with TRBJ1-4; tentatively, D is TRBD1 (6 bases). From germline, CDR1 is LGHNA and CDR2 YNFKEQ. Trimming took off 3 bases at V and 6 bases at J, with 17 bases between the two ends. The CDR3 has 16 amino acids.

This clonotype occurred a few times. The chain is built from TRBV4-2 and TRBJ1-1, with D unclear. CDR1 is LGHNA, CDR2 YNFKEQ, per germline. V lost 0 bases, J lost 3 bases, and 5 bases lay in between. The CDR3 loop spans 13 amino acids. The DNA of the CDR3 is TGTGCCAGCAGCCAAGATGGTGACACTGAAGCTTTCTTT. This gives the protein CASSQDGDTEAFF.

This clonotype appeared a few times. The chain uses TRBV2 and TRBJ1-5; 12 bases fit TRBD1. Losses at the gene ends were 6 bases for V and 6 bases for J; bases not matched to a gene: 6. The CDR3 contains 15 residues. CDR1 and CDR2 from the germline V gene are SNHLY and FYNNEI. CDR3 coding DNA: TGTGCCAGCAGCGGGACAGGGGGCGGGAGTCAGCCCCAGCATTTT. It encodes CASSGTGGGSQPQHF.

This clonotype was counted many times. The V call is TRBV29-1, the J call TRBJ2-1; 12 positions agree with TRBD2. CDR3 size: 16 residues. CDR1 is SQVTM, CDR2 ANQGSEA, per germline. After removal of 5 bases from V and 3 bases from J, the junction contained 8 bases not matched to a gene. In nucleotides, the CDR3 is TGCAGCGTTAGGTCTAGCGGGGGGGCCCACTACAATGAGCAGTTCTTC. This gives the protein CSVRSSGGAHYNEQFF.

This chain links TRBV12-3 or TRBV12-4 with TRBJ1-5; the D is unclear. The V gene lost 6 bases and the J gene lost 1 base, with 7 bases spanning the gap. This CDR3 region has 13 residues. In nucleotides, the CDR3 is TGTGCCAGCAGGAGCCCAAGCAATCAGCCCCAGCATTTT. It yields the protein CASRSPSNQPQHF.

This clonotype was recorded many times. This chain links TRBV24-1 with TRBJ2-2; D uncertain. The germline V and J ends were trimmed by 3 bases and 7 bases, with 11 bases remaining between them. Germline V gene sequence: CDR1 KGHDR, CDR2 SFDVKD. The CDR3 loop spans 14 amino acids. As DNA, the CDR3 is TGTGCCACCAGTGATGCCAAAATTAGCGGGGAGCTGTTTTTT. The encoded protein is CATSDAKISGELFF.

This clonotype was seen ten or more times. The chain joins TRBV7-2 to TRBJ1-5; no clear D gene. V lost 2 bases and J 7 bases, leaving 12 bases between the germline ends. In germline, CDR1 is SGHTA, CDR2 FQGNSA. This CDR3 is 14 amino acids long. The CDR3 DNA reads TGTGCCAGCAGCTTACCCCCCTTTTTCCAGCCCCAGCATTTT. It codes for CASSLPPFFQPQHF.

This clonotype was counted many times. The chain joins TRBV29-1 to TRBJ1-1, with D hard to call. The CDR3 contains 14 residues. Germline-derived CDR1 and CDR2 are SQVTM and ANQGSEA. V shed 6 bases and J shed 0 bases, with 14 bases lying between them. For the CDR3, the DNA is TGCAGCGTAGGCGGAGTTTTAATGAACACTGAAGCTTTCTTT. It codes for CSVGGVLMNTEAFF.

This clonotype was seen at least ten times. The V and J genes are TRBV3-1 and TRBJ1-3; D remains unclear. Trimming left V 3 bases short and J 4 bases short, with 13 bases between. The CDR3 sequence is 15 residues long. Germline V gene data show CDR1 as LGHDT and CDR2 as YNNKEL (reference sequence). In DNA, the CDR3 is TGTGCCAGCAGCCATCCTCCTCCCGTCGGAAACACCATATATTTT. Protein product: CASSHPPPVGNTIYF. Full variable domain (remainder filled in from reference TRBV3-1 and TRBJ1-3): DTAVSQTPKYLVTQMGNDKSIKCEQNLGHDTMYWYKQDSKKFLKIMFSYNNKELIINETVPNRFSPKSPDKAHLNLHINSLELGDSAVYFCASSHPPPVGNTIYFGEGSWLTVV.

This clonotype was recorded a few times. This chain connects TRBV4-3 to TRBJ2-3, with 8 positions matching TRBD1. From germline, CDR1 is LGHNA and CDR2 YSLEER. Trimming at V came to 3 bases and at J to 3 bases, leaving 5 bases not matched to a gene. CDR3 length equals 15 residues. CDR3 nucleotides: TGCGCCAGCAGCCAGGCCACAGGGGGAACAGATACGCAGTATTTT. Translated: CASSQATGGTDTQYF.

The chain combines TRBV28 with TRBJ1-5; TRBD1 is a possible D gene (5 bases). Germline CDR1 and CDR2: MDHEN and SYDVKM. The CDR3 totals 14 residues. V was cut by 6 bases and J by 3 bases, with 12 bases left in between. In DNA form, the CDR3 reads TGTGCCAGCAGGACGGGGGACCTCAATCAGCCCCAGCATTTT. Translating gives CASRTGDLNQPQHF. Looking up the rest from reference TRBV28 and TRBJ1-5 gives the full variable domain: DVKVTQSSRYLVKRTGEKVFLECVQDMDHENMFWYRQDPGLGLRLIYFSYDVKMKEKGDIPEGYSVSREKKERFSLILESASTNQTSMYLCASRTGDLNQPQHFGDGTRLSIL.

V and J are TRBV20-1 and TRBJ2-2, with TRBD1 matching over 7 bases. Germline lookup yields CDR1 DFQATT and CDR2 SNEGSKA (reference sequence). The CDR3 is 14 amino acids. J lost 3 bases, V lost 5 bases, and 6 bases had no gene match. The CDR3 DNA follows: TGCAGTGCTCGAATAGACAGGGACACCGGGGAGCTGTTTTTT. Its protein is CSARIDRDTGELFF.

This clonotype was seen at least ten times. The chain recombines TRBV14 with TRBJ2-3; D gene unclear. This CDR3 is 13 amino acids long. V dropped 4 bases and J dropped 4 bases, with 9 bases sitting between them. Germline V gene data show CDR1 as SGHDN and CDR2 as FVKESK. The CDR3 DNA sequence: TGTGCCAGCAGCCCTGCCGGGCCAGATACGCAGTATTTT. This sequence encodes CASSPAGPDTQYF.

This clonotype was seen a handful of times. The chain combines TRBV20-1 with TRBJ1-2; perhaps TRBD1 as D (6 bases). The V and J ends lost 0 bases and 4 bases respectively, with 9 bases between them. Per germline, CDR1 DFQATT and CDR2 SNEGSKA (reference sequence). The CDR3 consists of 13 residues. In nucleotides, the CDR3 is TGCAGTGCTAGAGACAGGGGTTTCTATGGCTACACCTTC. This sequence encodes CSARDRGFYGYTF.

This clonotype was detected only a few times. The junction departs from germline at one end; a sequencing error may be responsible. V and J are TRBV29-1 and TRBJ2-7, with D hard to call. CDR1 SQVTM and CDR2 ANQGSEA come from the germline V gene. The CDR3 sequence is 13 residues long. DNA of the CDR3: TGCGGCGTTTTCGGCAGCTACTCCTACGAGCAGTACTTC. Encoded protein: CGVFGSYSYEQYF.

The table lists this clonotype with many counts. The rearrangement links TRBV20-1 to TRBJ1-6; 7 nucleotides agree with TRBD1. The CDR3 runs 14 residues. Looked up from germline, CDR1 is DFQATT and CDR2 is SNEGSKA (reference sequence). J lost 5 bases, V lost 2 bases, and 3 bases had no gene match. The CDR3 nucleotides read TGCAGTGCTAGAACAGGGGCGGATAATTCACCCCTCCACTTT. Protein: CSARTGADNSPLHF.

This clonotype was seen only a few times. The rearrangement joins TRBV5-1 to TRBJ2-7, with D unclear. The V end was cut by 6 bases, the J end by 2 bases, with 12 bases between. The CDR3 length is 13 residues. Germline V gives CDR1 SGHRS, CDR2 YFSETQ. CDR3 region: CASTRSGAYEQYF. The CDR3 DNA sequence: TGCGCCAGCACGCGCAGTGGAGCCTACGAGCAGTACTTC.

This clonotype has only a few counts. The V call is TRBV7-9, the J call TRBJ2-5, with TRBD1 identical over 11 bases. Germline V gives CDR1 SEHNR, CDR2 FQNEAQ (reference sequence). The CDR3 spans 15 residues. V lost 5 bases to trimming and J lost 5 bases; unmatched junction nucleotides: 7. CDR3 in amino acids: CASSLRTGGIETQYF. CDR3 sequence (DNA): TGTGCCAGCAGCCTACGGACAGGGGGCATTGAGACCCAGTACTTC.

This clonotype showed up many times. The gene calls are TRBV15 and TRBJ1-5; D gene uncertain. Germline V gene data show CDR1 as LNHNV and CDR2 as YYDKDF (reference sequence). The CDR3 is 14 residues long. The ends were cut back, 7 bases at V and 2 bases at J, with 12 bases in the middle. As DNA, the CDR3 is TGTGCCACCACCGACGAGGGTGGCAATCAGCCCCAGCATTTT. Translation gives CATTDEGGNQPQHF. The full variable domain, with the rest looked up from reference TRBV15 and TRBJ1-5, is DAMVIQNPRYQVTQFGKPVTLSCSQTLNHNVMYWYQQKSSQAPKLLFHYYDKDFNNEADTPDNFQSRRPNTSFCFLDIRSPGLGDTAMYLCATTDEGGNQPQHFGDGTRLSIL.